This TCR beta chain appears in the sequencing data of a study of Tregs in tolerant kidney transplant recipients. Profiled with immunoSEQ multiplex PCR; TCRdb holds only in-frame clones, not every one. Seen here are about 240,000 clones, around 82% observed once, and the top ten hold around 0.68%. As regards this clone: The antigen remains unidentified.

The CDR3 is made up of 12 amino acids. The V and J ends lost 1 base and 5 bases respectively, with 5 bases between them. From germline, CDR1 is LGHNT and CDR2 FRNRAP. Unstimulated Tregs (CD4+CD25+CD127-) and CD4+CD25- non-Tregs were sorted from PBMCs. Points from the study as a whole: The most relevant donor-specific Treg TCRbeta repertoire apparently came from expansion with activated donor B cells.

The gene calls are TRBV12-5 and TRBJ1-2; D is undetermined. The TCR was taken from a human donor in good health. Material: CD4+ T cells from blood. CDR3 protein: CASGLGGYGYTF. DNA of the CDR3: TGTGCTAGTGGTTTGGGGGGATATGGCTACACCTTC.